This T cell receptor (beta chain) was identified during a study of T cell responses to AZD1222 COVID-19 vaccine. Comments on this clone: What it binds is unknown.

V was shortened by 2 bases and J by 3 bases, with 2 bases between the two germline ends. Germline CDR1 MNHEY, CDR2 SVGAGI. The CDR3 runs 11 residues. The repertoire was sequenced with immunoSEQ multiplex PCR; TCRdb's copy has only in-frame clones and lacks some. The data hold fewer than 80,000 clones, with about 91% observed a single time. General study points: Mostly white British, mostly female donors; authors suggested clonal diversity may be underestimated. Seropositive status at baseline applied to only six AZD1222 recipients.

The chain joins TRBV6-5 to TRBJ2-7; D is undetermined. This receptor was taken from an adult who received the MenACWY meningococcal vaccine as a control. The sample in question was peripheral blood, obtained 28 days after the second dose of the MenACWY control vaccine. The CDR3, as DNA: TGTGCCAGCAGTTACCACTACGAGCAGTACTTC. Translating it yields CASSYHYEQYF.